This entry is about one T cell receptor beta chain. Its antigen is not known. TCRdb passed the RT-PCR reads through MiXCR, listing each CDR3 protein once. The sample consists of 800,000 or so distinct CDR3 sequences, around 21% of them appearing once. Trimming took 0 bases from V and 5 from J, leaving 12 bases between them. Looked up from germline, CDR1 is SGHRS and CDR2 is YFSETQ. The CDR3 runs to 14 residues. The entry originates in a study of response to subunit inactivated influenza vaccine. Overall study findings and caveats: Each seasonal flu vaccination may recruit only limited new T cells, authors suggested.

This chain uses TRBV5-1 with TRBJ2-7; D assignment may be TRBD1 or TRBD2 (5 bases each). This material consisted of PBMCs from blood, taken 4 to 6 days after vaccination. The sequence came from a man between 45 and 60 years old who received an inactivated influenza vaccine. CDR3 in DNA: TGCGCCAGCAGCTTGGGGAAGGGGAGCAACGAGCAGTACTTC. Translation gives CASSLGKGSNEQYF.